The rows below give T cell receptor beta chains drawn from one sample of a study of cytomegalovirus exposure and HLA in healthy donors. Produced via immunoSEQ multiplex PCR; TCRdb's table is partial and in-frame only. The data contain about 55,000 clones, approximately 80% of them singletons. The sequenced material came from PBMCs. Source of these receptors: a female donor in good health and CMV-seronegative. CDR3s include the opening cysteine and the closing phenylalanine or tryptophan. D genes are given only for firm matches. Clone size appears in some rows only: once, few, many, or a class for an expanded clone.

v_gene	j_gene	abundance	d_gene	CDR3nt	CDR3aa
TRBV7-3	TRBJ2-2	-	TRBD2	TGTGCCAGCAGCTTATTCGGGTTGGCGGGGGTCGGCACCGGGGAGCTGTTTTTT	CASSLFGLAGVGTGELFF
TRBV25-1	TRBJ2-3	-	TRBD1	TGTGCCAGCAGTGACCAGGGGGCATTGACAGATACGCAGTATTTT	CASSDQGALTDTQYF
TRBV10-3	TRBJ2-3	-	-	TGTGCCATCAGTGAGTCAATGGACGGCAGGGGCCCCACAGATACGCAGTATTTT	CAISESMDGRGPTDTQYF
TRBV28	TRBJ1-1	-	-	TGTGCCAGCAGTTTAGTCGGGGGGGCGGACACTGAAGCTTTCTTT	CASSLVGGADTEAFF
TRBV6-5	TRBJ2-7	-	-	TGTGCCAGCAGTTCCGGGGCCTACGAGCAGTACTTC	CASSSGAYEQYF
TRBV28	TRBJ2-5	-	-	TGTGCCAGCAGTTTATTCGGTCGGCAGGGCGGTAGCGGACCTCAAGAGACCCAGTACTTC	CASSLFGRQGGSGPQETQYF
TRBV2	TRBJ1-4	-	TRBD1	TGTGCCAGCAGTGAAGGAACAGGGGGCACTAATGAAAAACTGTTTTTT	CASSEGTGGTNEKLFF
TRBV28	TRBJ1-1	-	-	TGTGCCAGCAGTATCCAGGGTTTGAGTGAAGCTTTCTTT	CASSIQGLSEAFF
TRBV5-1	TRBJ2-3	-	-	TGCGCCAGCAGCTTGGCCGCAGGGCCCACAGATACGCAGTATTTT	CASSLAAGPTDTQYF
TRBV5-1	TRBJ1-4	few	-	TGCGCCAGCAGCTTGGGGCAGTTTAATGAAAAACTGTTTTTT	CASSLGQFNEKLFF
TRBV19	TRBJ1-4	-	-	TGTGCCAGTAGTAACTCCGGGCAGCCCGGGGTTGAAAAACTGTTTTTT	CASSNSGQPGVEKLFF
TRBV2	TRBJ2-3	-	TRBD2	TGTGCCAGCACCAGGGAACTAGCGGGAACCACAGATACGCAGTATTTT	CASTRELAGTTDTQYF
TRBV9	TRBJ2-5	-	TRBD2	TGTGCCAGCAGCGGAGGACTAGCGGGGGAGACCCAGTACTTC	CASSGGLAGETQYF
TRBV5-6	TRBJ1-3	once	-	TGTGCCAGCAGCTTGGCGGGGGGCCCTTCCTCTGGAAACACCATATATTTT	CASSLAGGPSSGNTIYF
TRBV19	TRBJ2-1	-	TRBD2	TGTGCCAGTAGTCCCGGACTAGCTAGTGAGCAGTTCTTC	CASSPGLASEQFF
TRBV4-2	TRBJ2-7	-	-	TGTGCCAGCAGCCAAGGCAGAAACGAGCAGTACTTC	CASSQGRNEQYF
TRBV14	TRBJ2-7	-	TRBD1	TGTGCCAGCAGCCAGGGATTTCGGACAGGAACCTACGAGCAGTACTTC	CASSQGFRTGTYEQYF
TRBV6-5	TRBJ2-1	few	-	TGTGCCAGCAGTTACGATAGTTACAATGAGCAGTTCTTC	CASSYDSYNEQFF
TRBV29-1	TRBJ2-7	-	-	TGCAGCGTTGTGGGGCAGGGGCTCTACGAGCAGTACTTC	CSVVGQGLYEQYF
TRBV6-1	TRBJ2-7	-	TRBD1	TGTGCCAGCAGTCCCGGGACAGGGTTCGACGAGCAGTACTTC	CASSPGTGFDEQYF
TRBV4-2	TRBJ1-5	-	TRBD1	TGTGCCAGCAGCCATGACAGGGGCAATCAGCCCCAGCATTTT	CASSHDRGNQPQHF
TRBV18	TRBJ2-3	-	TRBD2	TGTGCCAGCTCAAGGTTCGGGAGGCCCGACACAGATACGCAGTATTTT	CASSRFGRPDTDTQYF
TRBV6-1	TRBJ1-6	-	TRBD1	TGTGCCAGCAGTGATGCCGGGACAGGCGTCCCACCCCTCCACTTT	CASSDAGTGVPPLHF
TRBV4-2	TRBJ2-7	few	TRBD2	TGTGCCAGCAGCCAAGACCTAGCGGAATCCTACGAGCAGTACTTC	CASSQDLAESYEQYF
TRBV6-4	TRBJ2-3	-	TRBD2	TGTGCCAGCAGTGAGGTAGCGGGGAGCACAGATACGCAGTATTTT	CASSEVAGSTDTQYF
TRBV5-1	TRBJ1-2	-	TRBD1	TGCGCCAGCAGCTTGGGGCAGGGGGCTGGCTATGGCTACACCTTC	CASSLGQGAGYGYTF
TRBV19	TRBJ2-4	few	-	TGTGCCAGTAGTCAGTTAGCGAGGGCCAAAAACATTCAGTACTTC	CASSQLARAKNIQYF
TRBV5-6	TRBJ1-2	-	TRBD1	TGTGCCAGCAGCGAAACAGGGGATATACTATCTAACTATGGCTACACCTTC	CASSETGDILSNYGYTF
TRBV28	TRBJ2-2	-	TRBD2	TGTGCCAGCAGTTTACTCTCTACTAGCGGGGAGCCCCTGGAGCTGTTTTTT	CASSLLSTSGEPLELFF
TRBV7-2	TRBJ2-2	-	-	TGTGCCAGTATTCAGGGGCCGCACACCGGGGAGCTGTTTTTT	CASIQGPHTGELFF
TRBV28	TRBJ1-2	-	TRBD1	TGTGCCAGCAGTTTTACAGGGGAGCGAGGCTACACCTTC	CASSFTGERGYTF
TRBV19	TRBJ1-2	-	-	TGTGCCAGTAGTAGAAGACAGACCATCGAATATGGCTACACCTTC	CASSRRQTIEYGYTF
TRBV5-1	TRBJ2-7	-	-	TGCGCCAGCAGCCCAGCGGCAACCTACGAGCAGTACTTC	CASSPAATYEQYF
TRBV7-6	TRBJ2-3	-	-	TGTGCCAGCAGCCCGGTGGGCGACATCACAGATACGCAGTATTTT	CASSPVGDITDTQYF
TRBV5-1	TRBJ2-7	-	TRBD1	TGCGCCAGCAGCTCCGGGACAGGGGACTACGAGCAGTACTTC	CASSSGTGDYEQYF
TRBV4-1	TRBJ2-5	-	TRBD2	TGCGCCAGCAGCCAAGAACTAGCGGGGGCACAAGAGACCCAGTACTTC	CASSQELAGAQETQYF
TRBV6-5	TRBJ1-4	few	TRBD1	TGTGCCAGCAGTTACAGGGGCAGGGGGAATGAAAAACTGTTTTTT	CASSYRGRGNEKLFF
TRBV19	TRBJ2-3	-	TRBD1	TGTGCCACGGCGGACAGGGCTCCAGATACGCAGTATTTT	CATADRAPDTQYF
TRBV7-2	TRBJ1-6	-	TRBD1	TGTGCCAGCAGCACCCGACAGGGCTCCTCACCCCTCCACTTT	CASSTRQGSSPLHF
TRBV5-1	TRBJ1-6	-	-	TGCGCCAGCAGCGCCGGACAGCGAAGCTCCTATAATTCCCCCCTCCACTTT	CASSAGQRSSYNSPLHF
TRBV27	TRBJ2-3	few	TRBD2	TGTGCCAGCAGTGCAAAATGGGGACTAGCGGGGATCGGAGATACGCAGTATTTT	CASSAKWGLAGIGDTQYF
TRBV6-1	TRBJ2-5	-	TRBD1	TGTGCCAGCAGTGATGAGGGGGCCGCAAAGGAGACCCAGTACTTC	CASSDEGAAKETQYF
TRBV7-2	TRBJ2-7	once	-	TGTGCCAGCAGCTCGAGGTCGAGGGTCGGTGGCGAGCAGTACTTC	CASSSRSRVGGEQYF
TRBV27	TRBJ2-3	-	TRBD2	TGTGCCAGCAGTTCAATACCGGGACTAGCGACAGATACGCAGTATTTT	CASSSIPGLATDTQYF
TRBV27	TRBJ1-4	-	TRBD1	TGTGCCAGCAGTAGGACAGGGTCTTTTGAAAAACTGTTTTTT	CASSRTGSFEKLFF
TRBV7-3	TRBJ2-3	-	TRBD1	TGTGCCAGCAGCTCCCAGGGGGCGCGGGCAGATACGCAGTATTTT	CASSSQGARADTQYF
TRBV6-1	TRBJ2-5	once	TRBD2	TGTGCCAGCAGTGGTAGCGGGGAGGTACGAGAGACCCAGTACTTC	CASSGSGEVRETQYF
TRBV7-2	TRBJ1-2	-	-	TGTGCCAGCAGCTTAGTCCCTCAGGGAGGCTATGGCTACACCTTC	CASSLVPQGGYGYTF
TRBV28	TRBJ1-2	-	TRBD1	TGTGCCAGCACCACAGGGGTATTTAACTATGGCTACACCTTC	CASTTGVFNYGYTF
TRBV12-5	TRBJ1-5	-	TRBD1	TGTGCTAGTGGTTTGGTACTCGGAGGGGGCAAGAGCAATCAGCCCCAGCATTTT	CASGLVLGGGKSNQPQHF
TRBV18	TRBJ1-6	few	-	TGTGCCAGCTCACCAGACACTAGCCCCTCACCCCTCCACTTT	CASSPDTSPSPLHF
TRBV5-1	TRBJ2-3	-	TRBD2	TGCGCCAGCAGCCAGGGACTAGCGACAGATACGCAGTATTTT	CASSQGLATDTQYF
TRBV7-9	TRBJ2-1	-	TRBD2	TGTGCCAGCAGCTCTAGCGGGGGGACCTACAATGAGCAGTTCTTC	CASSSSGGTYNEQFF
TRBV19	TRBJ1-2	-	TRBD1	TGTGCCAGTAGTATTAACACCCGGGACAGCCCGTACTATGGCTACACCTTC	CASSINTRDSPYYGYTF
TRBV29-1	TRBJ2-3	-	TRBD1	TGCAGCGTTGAACCGTGGGACAGGCCAAGAAACACAGATACGCAGTATTTT	CSVEPWDRPRNTDTQYF